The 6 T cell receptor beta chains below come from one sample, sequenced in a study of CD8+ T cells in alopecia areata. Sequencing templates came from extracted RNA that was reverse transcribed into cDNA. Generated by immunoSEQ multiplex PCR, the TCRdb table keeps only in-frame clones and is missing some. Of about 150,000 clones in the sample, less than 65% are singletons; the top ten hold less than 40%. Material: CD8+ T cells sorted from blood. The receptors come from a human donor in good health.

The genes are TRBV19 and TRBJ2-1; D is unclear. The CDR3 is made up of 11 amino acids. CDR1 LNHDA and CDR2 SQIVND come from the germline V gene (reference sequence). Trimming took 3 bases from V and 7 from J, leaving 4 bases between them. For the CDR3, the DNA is TGTGCCAGTAGTATTTATAATGAGCAGTTCTTC. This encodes CASSIYNEQFF.

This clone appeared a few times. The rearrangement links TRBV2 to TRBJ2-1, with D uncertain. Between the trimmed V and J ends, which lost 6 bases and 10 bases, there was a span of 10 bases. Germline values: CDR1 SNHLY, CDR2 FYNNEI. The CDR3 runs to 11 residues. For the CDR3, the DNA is TGTGCCAGCAGGCTCGGTTCAGAGCAGTTCTTC. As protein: CASRLGSEQFF.

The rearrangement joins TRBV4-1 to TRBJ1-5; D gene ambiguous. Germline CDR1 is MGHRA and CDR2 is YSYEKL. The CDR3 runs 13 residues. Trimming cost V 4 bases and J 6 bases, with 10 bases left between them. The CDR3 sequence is CASSRGEGQPQHF. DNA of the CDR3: TGCGCCAGCAGCCGGGGAGAGGGTCAGCCCCAGCATTTT.

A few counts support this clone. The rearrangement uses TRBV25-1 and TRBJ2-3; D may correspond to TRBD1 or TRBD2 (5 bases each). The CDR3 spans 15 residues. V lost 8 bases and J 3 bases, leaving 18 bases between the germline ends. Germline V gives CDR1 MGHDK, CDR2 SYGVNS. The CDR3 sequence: CASSNRDRRTDTQYF. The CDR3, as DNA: TGTGCCAGCTCGAATCGGGACCGACGGACAGATACGCAGTATTTT.

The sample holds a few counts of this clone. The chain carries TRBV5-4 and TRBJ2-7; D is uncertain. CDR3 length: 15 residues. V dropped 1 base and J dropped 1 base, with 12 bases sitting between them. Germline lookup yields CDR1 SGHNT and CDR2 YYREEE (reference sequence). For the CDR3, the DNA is TGTGCCAGCAGCTTGAGAGGCGAAATATCCTACGAGCAGTACTTC. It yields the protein CASSLRGEISYEQYF.

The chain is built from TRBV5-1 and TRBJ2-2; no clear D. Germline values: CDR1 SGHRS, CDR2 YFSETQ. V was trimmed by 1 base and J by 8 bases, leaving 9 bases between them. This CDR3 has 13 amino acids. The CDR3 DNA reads TGCGCCAGCAGCTTGCGGGCCCCAGGGGAGCTGTTTTTT. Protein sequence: CASSLRAPGELFF.